This is a list of T cell receptor beta chains from one sample in a study of T cell responses to AZD1222 COVID-19 vaccine. Here immunoSEQ multiplex PCR was the method, and the copy in TCRdb shows in-frame clones only, minus some. The data show some 150,000 clones, around 90% seen once. This specimen was peripheral blood, taken on day 0 of AZD1222 vaccination. The receptor source for this set is an adult in good health. CDR3s include the opening cysteine and the closing phenylalanine or tryptophan. Fields, in order: V gene, J gene, D gene, CDR3 protein. The D gene is left open where the match is weak.

TRBV6-1	TRBJ1-5	NA	CASSEQGVGASRLPQHF
TRBV29-1	TRBJ2-2	NA	CSVDQGYTGELFF
TRBV30	TRBJ2-1	TRBD2	CAWAFGEGEQFF
TRBV27	TRBJ2-7	TRBD1	CASSPRTGGVYEQYF
TRBV12-3/TRBV12-4	TRBJ1-2	NA	CASSFLLGYGYTF
TRBV24-1	TRBJ2-1	NA	CATTGGTGVYNEQFF
TRBV19	TRBJ2-7	NA	CASSIAGDNTYEQYF
TRBV9	TRBJ1-1	NA	CASSVVGRNTEAFF
TRBV19	TRBJ1-1	TRBD1	CASSSRDRGFFTEAFF
TRBV5-5	TRBJ2-1	NA	CASSLRRDFYNEQFF
TRBV9	TRBJ2-7	TRBD1	CASSVATGGEYEQYF
TRBV6-5	TRBJ1-2	NA	CASSYVDDGALGGYTF
TRBV12-5	TRBJ1-2	NA	CASGSLGYGYTF
TRBV19	TRBJ1-6	NA	CASSPNDGSPLHF
TRBV4-1	TRBJ2-7	TRBD2	CASSQGGGTYEQYF
TRBV5-1	TRBJ2-7	NA	CASGTEGLYEQYF
TRBV5-1	TRBJ2-3	NA	CASSLEVLGGTDTQYF
TRBV5-1	TRBJ2-7	NA	CASSLAAGETYEQYF
TRBV19	TRBJ1-5	NA	CASSSLLLISNQPQHF
TRBV5-5	TRBJ2-1	TRBD2	CASSPVARLAGYNEQFF
TRBV5-1	TRBJ1-1	NA	CASSLFRVANTEAFF
TRBV9	TRBJ2-1	TRBD2	CASSVADSGRTEQFF
TRBV6-5	TRBJ1-4	NA	CASRAAGTVNEKLFF
TRBV5-1	TRBJ2-5	NA	CASSLVPDNQETQYF
TRBV7-6	TRBJ1-5	NA	CASSLVGGSNQPQHF
TRBV6-2/TRBV6-3	TRBJ2-2	NA	CASSYSPGTGELFF
TRBV5-3	TRBJ2-7	NA	CARSLETSGGPVYEQYF
TRBV19	TRBJ2-7	NA	CASSIRPLSYEQYF
TRBV7-9	TRBJ1-2	TRBD1	CASSPYQGARDGYTF
TRBV27	TRBJ2-2	NA	CASSPGYDWELFF
TRBV28	TRBJ1-5	TRBD1	CASGWGQGDFQPQHF
TRBV28	TRBJ1-1	NA	CASSFMGNTEAFF
TRBV5-6	TRBJ2-7	TRBD2	CASSPGLDYYEQYF
TRBV28	TRBJ1-1	NA	CASSGAGADTEAFF
TRBV28	TRBJ1-1	TRBD1	CASQITTGTDTEAFF
TRBV5-5	TRBJ2-5	TRBD2	CASSSGLAGFRETQYF
TRBV11-2	TRBJ1-2	NA	CASSPQGSYGYTF
TRBV6-5	TRBJ1-5	TRBD1	CASSPGTGNQPQHF
TRBV7-9	TRBJ2-7	NA	CASSLGLEQYF
TRBV14	TRBJ2-1	TRBD2	CASRPTSGSVGNEQFF
TRBV6-2/TRBV6-3	TRBJ1-4	TRBD1	CASSAPGQGNEKLFF
TRBV7-2	TRBJ1-4	TRBD1	CASSDRVGANEKLFF
TRBV28	TRBJ2-1	TRBD2	CAILEAGGGYNEQFF
TRBV6-4	TRBJ2-1	NA	CASSDSPGQGQFF
TRBV2	TRBJ2-2	NA	CASSEGANTGELFF
TRBV4-3	TRBJ2-3	NA	CASSQGQTDTQYF
TRBV19	TRBJ2-7	TRBD1	CASSITLSTGGRYEQYF
TRBV9	TRBJ2-7	NA	CASSVEWSSTYEQYF
TRBV9	TRBJ1-2	NA	CASSPPAGRLDYTF
TRBV10-1	TRBJ2-3	NA	CASSGGPDTQYF
TRBV29-1	TRBJ1-1	NA	CSVGSWGAGTEAFF
TRBV19	TRBJ2-7	TRBD2	CASRPTLAGAYEQYF
TRBV4-2	TRBJ2-5	TRBD2	CASSQFHGGLAGLQETQYF
TRBV29-1	TRBJ1-4	NA	CSVEVARLNEKLFF
TRBV30	TRBJ2-2	NA	CAWSVSRYTGELFF
TRBV5-8	TRBJ2-3	NA	CASSLVSGTDTQYF
TRBV9	TRBJ2-1	NA	CASSGTNLGGNEQFF
TRBV7-9	TRBJ1-1	TRBD1	CASSSPPPGTGMGTEAFF
TRBV30	TRBJ1-5	NA	CAWSVTSGRVQHF
TRBV27	TRBJ1-2	NA	CASRQVPGGGYTF